Detailed here is one T cell receptor (beta chain). Its antigen is still unknown. These data originate in a study of shared clonotypes between healthy human individuals. CD45RO negativity and positive selection for CCR7 defined naive CD8 cells, a population that excluded terminally differentiated effector memory CD45RA+ cells. Overall study results and limits: Estimated richness values were generally larger in naive subsets than in memory subsets. The four-donor shared clonotypes exceeded non-shared clonotypes in generation probability, with non-shared ones scoring lower.

Replicate PCRs run on sorted subsets employed 200 ng DNA, 25,000 to 35,000 T cell genomes. The authors' processing: From ImmunoSEQ came sequences covering only the junction and carrying no quality scores, so filtering differed. Generated by immunoSEQ multiplex PCR, the TCRdb table keeps only in-frame clones and is missing some. V, J and clone size are those of that table, while D and trimming were read from the DNA. This table holds about 2 million clones, about 95% found once. This CDR3 is 15 amino acids long. Trimming at V came to 6 bases and at J to 1 base, leaving 8 bases not matched to a gene. CDR1 is SGHKS and CDR2 is YYEKEE in the germline V gene (reference sequence).

The genes are TRBV5-5 and TRBJ2-7; the match to TRBD1 covers 9 bases. Material: naive CD8+ T cells sorted from blood. The TCR sequence derives from a man younger than 35 in good health. The CDR3 loop reads CASTNEGQGSYEQYF. CDR3 DNA sequence: TGTGCCAGCACGAATGAGGGACAGGGATCCTACGAGCAGTACTTC.